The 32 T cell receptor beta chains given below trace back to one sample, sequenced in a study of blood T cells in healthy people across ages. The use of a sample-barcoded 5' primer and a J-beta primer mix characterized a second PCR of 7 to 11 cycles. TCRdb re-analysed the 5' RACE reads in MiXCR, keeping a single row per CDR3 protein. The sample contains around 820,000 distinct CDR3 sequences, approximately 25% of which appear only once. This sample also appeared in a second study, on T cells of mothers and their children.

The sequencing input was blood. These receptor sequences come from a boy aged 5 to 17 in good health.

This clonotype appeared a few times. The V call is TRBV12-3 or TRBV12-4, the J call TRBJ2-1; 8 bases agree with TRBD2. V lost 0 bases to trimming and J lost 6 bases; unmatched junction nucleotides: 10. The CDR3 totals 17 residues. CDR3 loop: CASSLAHSGAWSNEQFF. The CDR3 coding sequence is TGTGCCAGCAGTTTAGCGCATAGCGGGGCTTGGTCCAATGAGCAGTTCTTC.

The CDR3 here is CASRGAQSYNEQFF. CDR3 nucleotides: TGTGCCAGCAGGGGGGCGCAGTCCTACAATGAGCAGTTCTTC. This chain links TRBV12-3 or TRBV12-4 with TRBJ2-1; tentatively, D is TRBD1 (6 bases). The length of the CDR3 is 14 residues. The V end was cut by 6 bases, the J end by 1 base, with 10 bases between.

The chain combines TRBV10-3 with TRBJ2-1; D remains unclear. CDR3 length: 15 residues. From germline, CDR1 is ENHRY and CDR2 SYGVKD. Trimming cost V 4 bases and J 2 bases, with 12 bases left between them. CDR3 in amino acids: CAISGQGGAYNEQFF. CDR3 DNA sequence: TGTGCCATCAGTGGTCAAGGTGGTGCCTACAATGAGCAGTTCTTC.

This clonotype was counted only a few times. CDR3 in DNA: TGCAGCGGAACGACTGGCTCCAAAGCTTTCTTT. Translation gives CSGTTGSKAFF. This chain connects TRBV29-1 to TRBJ1-1; unclear D gene. The CDR3 loop spans 11 amino acids. V lost 7 bases to trimming and J lost 9 bases, with 15 bases between them. Looked up from germline, CDR1 is SQVTM and CDR2 is ANQGSEA.

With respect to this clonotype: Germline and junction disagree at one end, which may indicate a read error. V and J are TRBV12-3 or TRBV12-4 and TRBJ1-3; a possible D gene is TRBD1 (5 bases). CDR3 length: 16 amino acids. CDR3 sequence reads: CASSPRQKPTGNTVYF. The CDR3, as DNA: TGTGCCAGCAGTCCCCGACAGAAACCTACTGGAAACACCGTATATTTT.

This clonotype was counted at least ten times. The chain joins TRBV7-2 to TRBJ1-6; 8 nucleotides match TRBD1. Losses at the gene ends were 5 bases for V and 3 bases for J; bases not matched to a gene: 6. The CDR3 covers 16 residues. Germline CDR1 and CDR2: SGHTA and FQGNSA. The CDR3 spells CASSLQGVGYNSPLHF. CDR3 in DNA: TGTGCCAGCAGCCTACAGGGGGTAGGCTATAATTCACCCCTCCACTTT. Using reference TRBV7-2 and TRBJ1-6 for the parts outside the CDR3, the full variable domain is GAGVSQSPSNKVTEKGKDVELRCDPISGHTALYWYRQSLGQGLEFLIYFQGNSAPDKSGLPSDRFSAERTGGSVSTLTIQRTQQEDSAVYLCASSLQGVGYNSPLHFGNGTRLTVT.

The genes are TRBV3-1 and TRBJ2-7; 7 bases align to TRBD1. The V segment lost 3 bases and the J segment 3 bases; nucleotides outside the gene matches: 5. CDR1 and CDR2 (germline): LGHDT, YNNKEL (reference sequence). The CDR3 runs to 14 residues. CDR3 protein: CASSQTGSIYEQYF. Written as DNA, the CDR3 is TGTGCCAGCAGCCAGACAGGGAGCATCTACGAGCAGTACTTC.

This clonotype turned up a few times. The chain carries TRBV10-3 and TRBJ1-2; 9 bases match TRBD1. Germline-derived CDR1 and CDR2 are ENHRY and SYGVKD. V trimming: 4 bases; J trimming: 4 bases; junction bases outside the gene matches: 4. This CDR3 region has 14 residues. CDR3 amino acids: CAISATGGVYGYTF. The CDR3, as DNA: TGTGCCATCAGTGCCACAGGGGGCGTCTATGGCTACACCTTC.

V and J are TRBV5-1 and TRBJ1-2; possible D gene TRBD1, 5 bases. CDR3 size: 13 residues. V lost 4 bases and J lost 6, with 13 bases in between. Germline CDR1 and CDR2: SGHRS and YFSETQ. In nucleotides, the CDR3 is TGCGCCAGCAGCGCGGACCAGGGAGATGGCTACACCTTC. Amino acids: CASSADQGDGYTF. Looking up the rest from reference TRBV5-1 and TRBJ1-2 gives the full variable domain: KAGVTQTPRYLIKTRGQQVTLSCSPISGHRSVSWYQQTPGQGLQFLFEYFSETQRNKGNFPGRFSGRQFSNSRSEMNVSTLELGDSALYLCASSADQGDGYTFGSGTRLTVV.

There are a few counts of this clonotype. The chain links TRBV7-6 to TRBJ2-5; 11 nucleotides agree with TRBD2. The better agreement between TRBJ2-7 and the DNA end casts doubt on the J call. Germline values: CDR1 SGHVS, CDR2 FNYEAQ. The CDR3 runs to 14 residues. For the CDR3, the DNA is TGTGCCAGCAGCCGCGGGACTAGCGGCTACGAGCAGTACTTC. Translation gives CASSRGTSGYEQYF.

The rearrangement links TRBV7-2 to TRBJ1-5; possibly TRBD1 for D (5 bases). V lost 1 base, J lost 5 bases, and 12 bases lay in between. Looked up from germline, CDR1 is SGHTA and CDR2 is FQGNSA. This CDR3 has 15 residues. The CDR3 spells CASSLGGAGYQPQHF. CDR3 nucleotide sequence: TGTGCCAGCAGCTTAGGAGGGGCTGGCTATCAGCCCCAGCATTTT.

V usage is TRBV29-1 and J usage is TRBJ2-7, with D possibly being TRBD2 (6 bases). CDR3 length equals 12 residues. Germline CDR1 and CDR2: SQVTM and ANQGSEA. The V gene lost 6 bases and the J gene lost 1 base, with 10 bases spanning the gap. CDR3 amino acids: CSVDSGSYEQYF. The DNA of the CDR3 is TGCAGCGTCGATAGCGGATCCTACGAGCAGTACTTC.

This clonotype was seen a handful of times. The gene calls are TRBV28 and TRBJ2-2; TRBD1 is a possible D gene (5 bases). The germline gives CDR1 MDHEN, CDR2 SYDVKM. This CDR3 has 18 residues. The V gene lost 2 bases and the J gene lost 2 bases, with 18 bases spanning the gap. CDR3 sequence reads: CASSLVAAVTVNTGELFF. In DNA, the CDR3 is TGTGCCAGCAGTTTAGTCGCGGCCGTGACAGTAAACACCGGGGAGCTGTTTTTT. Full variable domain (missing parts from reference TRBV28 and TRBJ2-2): DVKVTQSSRYLVKRTGEKVFLECVQDMDHENMFWYRQDPGLGLRLIYFSYDVKMKEKGDIPEGYSVSREKKERFSLILESASTNQTSMYLCASSLVAAVTVNTGELFFGEGSRLTVL.

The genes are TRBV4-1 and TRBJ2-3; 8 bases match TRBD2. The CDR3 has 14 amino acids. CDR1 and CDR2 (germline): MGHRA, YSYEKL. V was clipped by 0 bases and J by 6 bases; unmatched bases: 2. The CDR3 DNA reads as TGCGCCAGCAGCCAAGAGGGACTAGAGGATACGCAGTATTTT. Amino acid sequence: CASSQEGLEDTQYF.

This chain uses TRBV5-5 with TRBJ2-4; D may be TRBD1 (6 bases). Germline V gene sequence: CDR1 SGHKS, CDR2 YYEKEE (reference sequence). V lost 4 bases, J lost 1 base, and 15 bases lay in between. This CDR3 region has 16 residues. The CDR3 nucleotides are TGTGCCAGCAGCCTGACAGACCAGGGGGCCAAAAACATTCAGTACTTC. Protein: CASSLTDQGAKNIQYF.

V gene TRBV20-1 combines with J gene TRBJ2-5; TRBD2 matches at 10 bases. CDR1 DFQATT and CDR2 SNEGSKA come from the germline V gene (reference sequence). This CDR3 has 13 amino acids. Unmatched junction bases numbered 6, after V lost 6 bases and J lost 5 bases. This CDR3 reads CSAPSGSKETQYF. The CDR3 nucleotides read TGCAGTGCACCTAGCGGGAGCAAGGAGACCCAGTACTTC.

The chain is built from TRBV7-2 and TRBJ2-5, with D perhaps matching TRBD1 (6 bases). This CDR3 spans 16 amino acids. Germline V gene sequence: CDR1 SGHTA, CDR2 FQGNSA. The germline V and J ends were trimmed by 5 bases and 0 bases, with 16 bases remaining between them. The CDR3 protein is CASSKYLGTNQETQYF. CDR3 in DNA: TGTGCCAGCAGCAAATACCTCGGGACAAACCAAGAGACCCAGTACTTC.

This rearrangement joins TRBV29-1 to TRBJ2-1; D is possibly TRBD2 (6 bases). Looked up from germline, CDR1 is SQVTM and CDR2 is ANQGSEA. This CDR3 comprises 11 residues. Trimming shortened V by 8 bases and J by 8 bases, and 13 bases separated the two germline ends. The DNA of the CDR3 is TGCAGCCCGCGGAGGGGCGATGAGCAGTTCTTC. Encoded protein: CSPRRGDEQFF.

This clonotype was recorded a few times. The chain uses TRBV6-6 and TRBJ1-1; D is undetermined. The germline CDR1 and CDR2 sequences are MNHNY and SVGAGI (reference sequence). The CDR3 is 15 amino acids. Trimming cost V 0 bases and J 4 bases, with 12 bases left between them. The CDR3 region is CASSYSGESPTEAFF. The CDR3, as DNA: TGTGCCAGCAGTTACTCCGGCGAGTCTCCCACTGAAGCTTTCTTT.

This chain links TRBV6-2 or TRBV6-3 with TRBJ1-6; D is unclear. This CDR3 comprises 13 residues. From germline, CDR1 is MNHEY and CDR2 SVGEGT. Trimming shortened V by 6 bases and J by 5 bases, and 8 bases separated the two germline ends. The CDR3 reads CASSPVDNSPLHF. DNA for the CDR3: TGTGCCAGCAGCCCCGTCGATAATTCACCCCTCCACTTT.

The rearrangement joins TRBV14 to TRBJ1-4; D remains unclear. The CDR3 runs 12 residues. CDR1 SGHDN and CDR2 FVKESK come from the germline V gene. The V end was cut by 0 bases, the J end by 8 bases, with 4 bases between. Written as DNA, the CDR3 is TGTGCCAGCAGCCAAGAGACCGAAAAACTGTTTTTT. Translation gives CASSQETEKLFF.

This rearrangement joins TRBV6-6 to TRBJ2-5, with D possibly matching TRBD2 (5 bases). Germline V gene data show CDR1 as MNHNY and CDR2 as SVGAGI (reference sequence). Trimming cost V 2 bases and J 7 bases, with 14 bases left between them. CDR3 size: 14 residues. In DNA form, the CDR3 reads TGTGCCAGCAGTTACGGCGGGCCCGGTGGGACCCAGTACTTC. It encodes CASSYGGPGGTQYF.

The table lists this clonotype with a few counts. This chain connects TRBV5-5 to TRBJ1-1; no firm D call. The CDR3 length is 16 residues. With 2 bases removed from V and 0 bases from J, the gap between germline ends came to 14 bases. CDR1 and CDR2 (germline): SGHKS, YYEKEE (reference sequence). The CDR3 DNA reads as TGTGCCAGCAGCTTTCAGTCAGGCCGAATGAACACTGAAGCTTTCTTT. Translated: CASSFQSGRMNTEAFF.

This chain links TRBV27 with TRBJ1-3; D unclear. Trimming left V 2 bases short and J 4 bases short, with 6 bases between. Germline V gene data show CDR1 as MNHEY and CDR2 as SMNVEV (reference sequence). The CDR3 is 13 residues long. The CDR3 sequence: CASSLKTGNTIYF. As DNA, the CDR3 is TGTGCCAGCAGTTTAAAAACAGGAAACACCATATATTTT.

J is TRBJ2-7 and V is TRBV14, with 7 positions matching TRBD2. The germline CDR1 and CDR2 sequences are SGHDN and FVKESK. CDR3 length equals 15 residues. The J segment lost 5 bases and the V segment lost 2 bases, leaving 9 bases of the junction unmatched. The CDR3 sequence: CASSQPSAGDHEQYF. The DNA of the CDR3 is TGTGCCAGCAGCCAACCTTCGGCGGGAGACCACGAGCAGTACTTC.

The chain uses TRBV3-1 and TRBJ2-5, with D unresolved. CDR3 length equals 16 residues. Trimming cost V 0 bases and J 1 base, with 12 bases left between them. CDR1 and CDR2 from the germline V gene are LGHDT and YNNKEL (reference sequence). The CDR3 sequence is CASSQEGYGPQETQYF. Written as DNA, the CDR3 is TGTGCCAGCAGCCAAGAAGGATACGGACCCCAAGAGACCCAGTACTTC.

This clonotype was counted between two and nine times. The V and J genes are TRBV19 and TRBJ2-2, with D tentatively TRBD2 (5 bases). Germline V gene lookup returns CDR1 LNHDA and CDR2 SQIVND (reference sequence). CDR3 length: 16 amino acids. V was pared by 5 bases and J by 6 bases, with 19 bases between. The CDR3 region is CASSPEGRPSAGELFF. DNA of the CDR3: TGTGCCAGTAGTCCAGAGGGCCGACCCAGTGCCGGGGAGCTGTTTTTT.

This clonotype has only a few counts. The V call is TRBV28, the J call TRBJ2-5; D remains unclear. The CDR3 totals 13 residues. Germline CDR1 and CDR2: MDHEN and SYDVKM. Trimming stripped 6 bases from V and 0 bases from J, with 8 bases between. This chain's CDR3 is CASSPPNQETQYF. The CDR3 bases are TGTGCCAGCAGCCCCCCAAACCAAGAGACCCAGTACTTC.

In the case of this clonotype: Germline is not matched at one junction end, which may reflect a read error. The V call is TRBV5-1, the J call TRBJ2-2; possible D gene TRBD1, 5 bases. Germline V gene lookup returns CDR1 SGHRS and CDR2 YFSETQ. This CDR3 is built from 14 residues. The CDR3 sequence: CVSREGDYTGELFF. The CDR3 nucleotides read TGCGTCAGCAGGGAAGGGGATTACACCGGGGAGCTGTTTTTT.

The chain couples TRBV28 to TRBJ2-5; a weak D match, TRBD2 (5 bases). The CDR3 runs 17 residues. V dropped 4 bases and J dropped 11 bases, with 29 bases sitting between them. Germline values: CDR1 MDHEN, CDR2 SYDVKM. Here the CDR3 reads CASSSPGAALVAYEQYF. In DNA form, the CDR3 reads TGTGCCAGCAGTTCCCCAGGAGCGGCCCTCGTGGCCTATGAGCAGTACTTC. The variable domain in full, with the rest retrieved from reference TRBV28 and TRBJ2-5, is DVKVTQSSRYLVKRTGEKVFLECVQDMDHENMFWYRQDPGLGLRLIYFSYDVKMKEKGDIPEGYSVSREKKERFSLILESASTNQTSMYLCASSSPGAALVAYEQYFGPGTRLLVL.

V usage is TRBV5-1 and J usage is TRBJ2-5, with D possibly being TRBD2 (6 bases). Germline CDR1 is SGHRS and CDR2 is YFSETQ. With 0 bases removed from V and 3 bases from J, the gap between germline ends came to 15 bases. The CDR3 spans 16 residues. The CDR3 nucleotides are TGCGCCAGCAGCTTGGGATCGGGCGGGGTTAAAGAGACCCAGTACTTC. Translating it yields CASSLGSGGVKETQYF.

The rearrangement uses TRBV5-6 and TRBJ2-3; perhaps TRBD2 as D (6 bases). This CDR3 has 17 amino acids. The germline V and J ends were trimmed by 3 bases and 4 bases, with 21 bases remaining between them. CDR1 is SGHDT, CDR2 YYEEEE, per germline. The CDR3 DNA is TGTGCCAGCAGCTCGCAGACACAACCCCTAGCGTCAGATACGCAGTATTTT. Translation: CASSSQTQPLASDTQYF.